Following are 3 T cell receptor beta chains from one sample sequenced in a study of cytomegalovirus exposure and HLA in healthy donors. Amplification used 60 Vbeta primers and 13 Jbeta primers. Repertoires were generated with immunoSEQ multiplex PCR, while TCRdb's copy carries only in-frame clones and drops some. This sample has tens of thousands of clones, with roughly four fifths found just once. Material for sequencing was PBMCs. The receptors derive from a woman between 25 and 40 years old in good health and CMV-seronegative.

The chain combines TRBV27 with TRBJ1-5; tentatively, D is TRBD1 (5 bases). V was pared by 6 bases and J by 2 bases, with 23 bases between. Germline CDR1 MNHEY, CDR2 SMNVEV (reference sequence). This CDR3 contains 18 residues. CDR3 in DNA: TGTGCCAGCAGCGTCGTGGGGCAGAAGTCATGGGGCAATCAGCCCCAGCATTTT. Translating gives CASSVVGQKSWGNQPQHF.

This rearrangement joins TRBV6-1 to TRBJ1-2; a weak D match, TRBD1 (6 bases). Between the trimmed V and J ends, which lost 6 bases and 7 bases, there was a span of 15 bases. Germline CDR1 reads MNHNS; CDR2 reads SASEGT. The CDR3 is made up of 13 amino acids. The CDR3 region has the DNA TGTGCCAGCAGAAGAGCAGGGGTCACTGGCTACACCTTC. This encodes CASRRAGVTGYTF.

The V and J genes are TRBV5-4 and TRBJ2-3; 7 positions agree with TRBD1. V lost 6 bases, J lost 2 bases, and 6 bases stayed unmatched. The CDR3 spans 14 residues. From germline, CDR1 is SGHNT and CDR2 YYREEE (reference sequence). Here the CDR3 reads CASTSTGPTDTQYF. CDR3 nucleotide sequence: TGTGCCAGCACCTCGACAGGGCCCACAGATACGCAGTATTTT.